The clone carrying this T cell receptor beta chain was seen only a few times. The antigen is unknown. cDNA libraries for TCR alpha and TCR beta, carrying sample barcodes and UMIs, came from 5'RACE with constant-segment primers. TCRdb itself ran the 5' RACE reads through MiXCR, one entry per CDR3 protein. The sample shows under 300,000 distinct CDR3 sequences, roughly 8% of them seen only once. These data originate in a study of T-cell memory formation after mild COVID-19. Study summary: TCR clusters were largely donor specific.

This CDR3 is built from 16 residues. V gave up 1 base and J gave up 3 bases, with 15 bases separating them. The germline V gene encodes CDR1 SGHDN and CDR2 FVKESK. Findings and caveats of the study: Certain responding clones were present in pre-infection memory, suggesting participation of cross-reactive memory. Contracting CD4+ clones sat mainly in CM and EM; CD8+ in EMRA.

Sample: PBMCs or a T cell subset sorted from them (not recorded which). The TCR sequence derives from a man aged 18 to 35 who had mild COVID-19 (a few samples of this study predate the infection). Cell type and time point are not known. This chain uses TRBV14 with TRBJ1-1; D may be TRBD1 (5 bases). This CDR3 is CASSQAQGRLYTEAFF. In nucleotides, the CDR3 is TGTGCCAGCAGCCAAGCCCAGGGCAGATTGTACACTGAAGCTTTCTTT. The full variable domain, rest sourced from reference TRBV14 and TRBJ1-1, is EAGVTQFPSHSVIEKGQTVTLRCDPISGHDNLYWYRRVMGKEIKFLLHFVKESKQDESGMPNNRFLAERTGGTYSTLKVQPAELEDSGVYFCASSQAQGRLYTEAFFGQGTRLTVV.